The sequence of this T cell receptor beta chain was determined in a study of T cells in Graves' hyperthyroidism and ophthalmopathy. Study in general: Specimen type is peripheral blood, collected at initial diagnosis prior to any treatment.

The V end was cut by 3 bases, the J end by 5 bases, with 8 bases between. The germline V gene has CDR1 SEHNR and CDR2 FQNEAQ (reference sequence). This CDR3 has 12 amino acids. RNA transcripts gave rise to amplified TCR beta CDR3 regions. A first-round RT-PCR of the TCR CDR3 used the HTBI primer set. Each CDR3 protein is one row after TCRdb ran MiXCR on the multiplex PCR reads. Of hundreds of thousands of distinct CDR3 sequences in the sample, 16% are singletons; the top ten hold around 19%. This clonotype was picked up many times. The sequenced sample was blood. The V call is TRBV7-9, the J call TRBJ2-7, with TRBD1 as a possible D gene (6 bases). The TCR originated in a woman between 18 and 30 years old with Graves' hyperthyroidism. The CDR3 loop is CASSLGQDEQYF. For the CDR3, the DNA is TGTGCCAGCAGCTTGGGACAAGACGAGCAGTACTTC.